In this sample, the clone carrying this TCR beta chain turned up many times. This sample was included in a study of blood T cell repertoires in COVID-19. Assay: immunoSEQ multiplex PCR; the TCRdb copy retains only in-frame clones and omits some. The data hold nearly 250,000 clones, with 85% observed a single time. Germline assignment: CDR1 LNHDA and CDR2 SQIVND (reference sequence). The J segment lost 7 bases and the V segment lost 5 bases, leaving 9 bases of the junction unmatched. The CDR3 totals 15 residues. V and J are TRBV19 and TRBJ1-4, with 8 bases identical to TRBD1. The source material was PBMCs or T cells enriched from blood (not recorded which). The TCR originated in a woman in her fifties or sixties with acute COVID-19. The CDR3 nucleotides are TGTGCCAGTAGTCCCAGGACAGGGAGGAGTGAAAAACTGTTTTTT. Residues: CASSPRTGRSEKLFF.